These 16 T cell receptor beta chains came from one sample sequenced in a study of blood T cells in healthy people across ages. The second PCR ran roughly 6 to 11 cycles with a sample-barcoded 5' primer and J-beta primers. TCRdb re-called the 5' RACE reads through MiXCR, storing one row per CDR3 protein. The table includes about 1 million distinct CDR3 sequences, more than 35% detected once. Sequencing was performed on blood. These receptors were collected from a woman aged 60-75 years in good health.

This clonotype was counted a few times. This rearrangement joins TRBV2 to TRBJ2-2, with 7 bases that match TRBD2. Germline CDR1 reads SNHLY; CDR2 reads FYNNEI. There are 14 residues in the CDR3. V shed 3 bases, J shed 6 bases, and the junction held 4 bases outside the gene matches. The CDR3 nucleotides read TGTGCCAGCAGTGAGACGGGAGGCGCCGGGGAGCTGTTTTTT. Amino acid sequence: CASSETGGAGELFF.

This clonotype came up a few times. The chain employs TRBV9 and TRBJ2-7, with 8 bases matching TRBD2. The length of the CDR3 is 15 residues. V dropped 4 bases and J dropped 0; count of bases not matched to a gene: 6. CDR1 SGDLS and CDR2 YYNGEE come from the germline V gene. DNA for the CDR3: TGTGCCAGCAGCCGACTAGCGTGGGACTCCTACGAGCAGTACTTC. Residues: CASSRLAWDSYEQYF.

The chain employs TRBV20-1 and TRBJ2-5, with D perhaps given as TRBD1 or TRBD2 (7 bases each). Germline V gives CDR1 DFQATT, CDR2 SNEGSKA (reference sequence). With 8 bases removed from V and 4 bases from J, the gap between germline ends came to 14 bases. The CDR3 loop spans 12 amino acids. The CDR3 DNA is TGCAGTTCAGGGGGGGTACGAGAGACCCAGTACTTC. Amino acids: CSSGGVRETQYF.

The CDR3 here is CASNNRNQYF. In nucleotides, the CDR3 is TGTGCCAGCAACAACAGGAACCAGTACTTC. V is TRBV6-1 and J is TRBJ2-5; perhaps TRBD1 as D (5 bases). V was trimmed by 7 bases and J by 10 bases, leaving 10 bases between them. Germline values: CDR1 MNHNS, CDR2 SASEGT. The CDR3 consists of 10 residues.

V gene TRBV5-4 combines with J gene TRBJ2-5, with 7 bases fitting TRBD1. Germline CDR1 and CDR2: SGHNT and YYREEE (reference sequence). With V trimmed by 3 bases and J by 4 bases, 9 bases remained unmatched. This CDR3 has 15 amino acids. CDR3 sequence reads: CASSSSRDSRETQYF. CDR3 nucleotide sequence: TGTGCCAGCAGCTCATCCAGGGACAGCCGAGAGACCCAGTACTTC.

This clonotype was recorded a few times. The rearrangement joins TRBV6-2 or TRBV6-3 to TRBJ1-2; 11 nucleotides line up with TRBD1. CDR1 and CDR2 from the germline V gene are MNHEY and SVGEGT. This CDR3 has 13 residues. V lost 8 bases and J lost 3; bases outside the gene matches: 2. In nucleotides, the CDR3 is TGTGCCAGCGGACAGGGGGCAGACTATGGCTACACCTTC. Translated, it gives CASGQGADYGYTF.

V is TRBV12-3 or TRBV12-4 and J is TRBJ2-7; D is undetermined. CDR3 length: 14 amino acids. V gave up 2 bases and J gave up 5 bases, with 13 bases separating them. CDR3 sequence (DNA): TGTGCCAGCAGTTTAAAACCGTTACTGGACGAGCAGTACTTC. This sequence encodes CASSLKPLLDEQYF.

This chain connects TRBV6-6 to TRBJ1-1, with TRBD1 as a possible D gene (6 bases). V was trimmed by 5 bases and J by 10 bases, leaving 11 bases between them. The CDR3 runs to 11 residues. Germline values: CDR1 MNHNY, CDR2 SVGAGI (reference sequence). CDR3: CASSAGQVAFF. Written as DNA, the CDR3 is TGTGCCAGCAGTGCGGGACAAGTAGCTTTCTTT.

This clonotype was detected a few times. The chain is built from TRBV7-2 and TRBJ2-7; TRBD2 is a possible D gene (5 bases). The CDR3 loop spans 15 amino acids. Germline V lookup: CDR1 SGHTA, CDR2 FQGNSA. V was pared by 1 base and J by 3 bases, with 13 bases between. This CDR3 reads CASSLVRTVNYEQYF. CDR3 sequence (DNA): TGTGCCAGCAGCTTAGTCAGGACTGTGAACTACGAGCAGTACTTC.

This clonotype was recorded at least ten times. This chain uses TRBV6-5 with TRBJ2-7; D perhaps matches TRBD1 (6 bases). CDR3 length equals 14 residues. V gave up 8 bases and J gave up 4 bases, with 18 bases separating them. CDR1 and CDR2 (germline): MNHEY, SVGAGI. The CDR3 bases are TGTGCCAGCGGGACCGGTCAGGGGCGATACGAGCAGTACTTC. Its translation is CASGTGQGRYEQYF.

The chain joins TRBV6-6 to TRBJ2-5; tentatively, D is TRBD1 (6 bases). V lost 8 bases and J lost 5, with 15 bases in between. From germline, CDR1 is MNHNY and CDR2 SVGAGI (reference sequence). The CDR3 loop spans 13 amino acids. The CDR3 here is CASPNRVMETQYF. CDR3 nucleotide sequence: TGTGCCAGCCCGAACAGGGTTATGGAGACCCAGTACTTC.

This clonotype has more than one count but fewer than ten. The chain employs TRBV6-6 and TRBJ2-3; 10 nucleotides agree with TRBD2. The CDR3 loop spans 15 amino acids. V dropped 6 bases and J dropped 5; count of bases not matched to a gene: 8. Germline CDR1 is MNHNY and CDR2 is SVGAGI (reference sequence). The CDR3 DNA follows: TGTGCCAGCAGATTTCTAGCGGGAGAGGTAGATACGCAGTATTTT. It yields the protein CASRFLAGEVDTQYF.

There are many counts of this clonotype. CDR3: CASSLTGDRETQYF. The CDR3 DNA reads as TGCGCCAGCAGCTTGACAGGGGACCGAGAGACCCAGTACTTC. The chain is built from TRBV5-1 and TRBJ2-5; 7 bases map to TRBD1. The CDR3 loop spans 14 amino acids. Germline trimming cut 1 base from V and 4 bases from J; bases unmatched to any gene: 4. Germline CDR1 is SGHRS and CDR2 is YFSETQ.

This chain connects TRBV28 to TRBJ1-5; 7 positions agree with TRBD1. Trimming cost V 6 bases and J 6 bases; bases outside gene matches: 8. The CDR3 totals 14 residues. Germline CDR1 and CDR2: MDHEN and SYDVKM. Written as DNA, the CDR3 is TGTGCCAGCAGCCATACAGGGGTGCGTCAGCCCCAGCATTTT. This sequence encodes CASSHTGVRQPQHF.

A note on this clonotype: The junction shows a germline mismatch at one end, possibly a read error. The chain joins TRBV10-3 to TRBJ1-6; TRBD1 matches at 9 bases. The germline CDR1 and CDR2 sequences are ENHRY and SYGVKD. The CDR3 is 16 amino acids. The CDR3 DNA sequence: TGTGCCATCAGTGAGACCTGGACAGGGGAGAATTCACCCCCCCACTTT. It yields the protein CAISETWTGENSPPHF.

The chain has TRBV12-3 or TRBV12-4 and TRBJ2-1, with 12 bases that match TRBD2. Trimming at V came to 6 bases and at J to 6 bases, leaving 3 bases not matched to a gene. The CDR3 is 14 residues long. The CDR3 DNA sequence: TGTGCCAGCAGACTACTAGCGGGAGGCAATGAGCAGTTCTTC. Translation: CASRLLAGGNEQFF.